This T cell receptor beta chain comes out of a study of T cells in localized non-small cell lung cancer. Findings and limits, study-wide: As only one tumor region underwent sequencing, heterogeneity remains possible. There were a median about 53 of the top 100 tumor clones appearing in adjacent lung. Adjacent uninvolved lung tissue had the highest T cell clonality, exceeding tumor.

This table comes from immunoSEQ multiplex PCR, and its TCRdb copy is limited to in-frame clones, with some not included. The repertoire holds 1,500 to 2,000 clones, with approximately 24% as singletons. Looked up from germline, CDR1 is SGHRS and CDR2 is YFSETQ. Trimming took 4 bases from V and 0 from J; bases not matched to a gene: 7. CDR3 length: 15 residues. This clone came up once. The target antigen is unknown. The sequence was obtained from a man aged 40-75 years with stage II squamous cell lung carcinoma. The sample in question was normal lung tissue next to the tumor, obtained before any cancer treatment. The genes are TRBV5-1 and TRBJ2-7; 7 positions agree with TRBD1. This chain's CDR3 is CASSVLTGSSYEQYF. For the CDR3, the DNA is TGCGCCAGCAGCGTACTGACAGGGTCCTCCTACGAGCAGTACTTC.